These 29 T cell receptor beta chains originate from one sample sequenced in a study of OX40 agonist ivuxolimab in advanced cancers. Assay used: immunoSEQ multiplex PCR; TCRdb lists only in-frame clones, some missing. Of approximately 30,000 clones detected, 84% appear once; the ten largest clones hold around 12%. Specimen: CD4+ or CD8+ T cells sorted from blood, collected in a trial of the OX40 agonist ivuxolimab. These receptors came from an adult with an advanced solid tumor such as melanoma, head and neck, liver or kidney cancer.

This rearrangement joins TRBV6-5 to TRBJ2-3, with 8 bases that match TRBD1. The germline gives CDR1 MNHEY, CDR2 SVGAGI. Germline trimming cut 3 bases from V and 2 bases from J; bases unmatched to any gene: 7. The CDR3 is made up of 16 amino acids. CDR3 bases: TGTGCCAGCAGTTATGGAGGACAGGGACACACAGATACGCAGTATTTT. Protein: CASSYGGQGHTDTQYF.

The CDR3 reads CASSLGTGGFEQYF. CDR3 coding DNA: TGTGCCAGCAGCCTAGGGACAGGGGGATTCGAGCAGTACTTC. The chain employs TRBV6-5 and TRBJ2-7; 11 positions agree with TRBD1. V lost 6 bases to trimming and J lost 6 bases; unmatched junction nucleotides: 7. CDR3 length equals 14 residues. The V gene's germline CDR1 is MNHEY and CDR2 SVGAGI.

In this sample, this clone is medium-sized. V gene TRBV7-3 combines with J gene TRBJ2-2, with D perhaps matching TRBD2 (5 bases). Germline V CDR1 and CDR2: SGHTA, FQGTGA. V lost 1 base and J lost 6, with 6 bases in between. This CDR3 has 13 amino acids. The CDR3 reads CASSLNSAGELFF. The CDR3, as DNA: TGTGCCAGCAGCTTAAATAGCGCCGGGGAGCTGTTTTTT.

The chain recombines TRBV28 with TRBJ2-3, with 12 nucleotides matching TRBD2. CDR3 length equals 23 residues. The V gene's germline CDR1 is MDHEN and CDR2 SYDVKM. V was pared by 3 bases and J by 6 bases, with 28 bases of the junction left unmatched. The CDR3 region is CASSFFKGLWASGRAVRRDTQYF. The CDR3 nucleotides read TGTGCCAGCAGTTTTTTCAAAGGGCTATGGGCTAGCGGGAGGGCTGTTCGTCGGGATACGCAGTATTTT.

The rearrangement joins TRBV27 to TRBJ1-5; D is ambiguous. The CDR3 extends over 13 amino acids. V was trimmed by 2 bases and J by 5 bases, leaving 7 bases between them. Germline V gene lookup returns CDR1 MNHEY and CDR2 SMNVEV (reference sequence). The CDR3 DNA is TGTGCCAGCAGTTTAAGTCGGGATCAGCCCCAGCATTTT. The encoded protein is CASSLSRDQPQHF.

This chain connects TRBV29-1 to TRBJ2-2; D might be TRBD2 (5 bases). Trimming left V 2 bases short and J 1 base short, with 8 bases between. The length of the CDR3 is 14 residues. The germline V gene encodes CDR1 SQVTM and CDR2 ANQGSEA. CDR3: CSVEFGVNTGELFF. In DNA, the CDR3 is TGCAGCGTTGAATTCGGGGTGAACACCGGGGAGCTGTTTTTT.

The chain is built from TRBV30 and TRBJ2-1; D not certain. Deletions cut 0 bases from V and 7 bases from J, with 7 bases between. CDR1 is GTSNPN and CDR2 is SVGIG in the germline V gene (reference sequence). This CDR3 has 12 amino acids. CDR3 amino acids: CAWSVRWNEQFF. The CDR3 region has the DNA TGTGCCTGGAGTGTACGATGGAATGAGCAGTTCTTC.

This clone was seen just once. The chain is built from TRBV4-2 and TRBJ1-1; D may be TRBD1 (5 bases). The CDR3 covers 12 residues. The V end was cut by 0 bases, the J end by 10 bases, with 9 bases between. Per the germline V gene, CDR1 is LGHNA and CDR2 is YNFKEQ. The CDR3 loop reads CASSQDGTLAFF. In nucleotides, the CDR3 is TGTGCCAGCAGCCAAGACGGGACTTTAGCTTTCTTT.

The chain couples TRBV14 to TRBJ2-5, with 8 bases fitting TRBD1. This CDR3 has 16 residues. In germline, CDR1 is SGHDN, CDR2 FVKESK. J gave up 1 base and V 3 bases, and 7 bases lay outside the gene matches. The CDR3, as DNA: TGTGCCAGCAGCCACTGGACAGGGCACCCCCAAGAGACCCAGTACTTC. This gives the protein CASSHWTGHPQETQYF.

This sequence joins TRBV6-5 and TRBJ2-2, with 8 nucleotides matching TRBD1. V was clipped by 6 bases and J by 9 bases; unmatched bases: 9. This CDR3 has 14 residues. Germline lookup yields CDR1 MNHEY and CDR2 SVGAGI. CDR3 sequence (DNA): TGTGCCAGCAGCCCGACAGGGGATAGTCGGGAGCTGTTTTTT. It translates to CASSPTGDSRELFF.

The chain has TRBV9 and TRBJ2-7; no clear D gene. The V end lost 0 bases, the J end lost 0 bases, and 16 bases lay between the germline ends. The germline V gene has CDR1 SGDLS and CDR2 YYNGEE. This CDR3 is 17 amino acids long. CDR3 in amino acids: CASSVGPSYLSSYEQYF. For the CDR3, the DNA is TGTGCCAGCAGCGTAGGTCCCTCATACCTATCCTCCTACGAGCAGTACTTC.

The chain recombines TRBV14 with TRBJ2-1; 7 nucleotides match TRBD1. The V and J ends lost 0 bases and 5 bases, in that order; junction bases with no gene match: 7. The germline V gene encodes CDR1 SGHDN and CDR2 FVKESK. CDR3 length equals 16 residues. CDR3 DNA sequence: TGTGCCAGCAGCCAAGACTACAGGGGACCCCACAATGAGCAGTTCTTC. Its translation: CASSQDYRGPHNEQFF.

The V and J genes are TRBV7-3 and TRBJ2-7; a possible D gene is TRBD2 (7 bases). V was shortened by 4 bases and J by 4 bases, with 14 bases between the two germline ends. The germline V gene has CDR1 SGHTA and CDR2 FQGTGA. The CDR3 spans 14 residues. The CDR3 here is CASSSPGGLYEQYF. The CDR3 DNA reads TGTGCCAGCAGCTCCCCGGGGGGCCTATACGAGCAGTACTTC. Full variable domain (rest looked up from reference TRBV7-3 and TRBJ2-7): GAGVSQTPSNKVTEKGKYVELRCDPISGHTALYWYRQSLGQGPEFLIYFQGTGAADDSGLPNDRFFAVRPEGSVSTLKIQRTERGDSAVYLCASSSPGGLYEQYFGPGTRLTVT.

The CDR3 loop is CASSQDIGFGTGNLQETQYF. In DNA form, the CDR3 reads TGTGCCAGCAGCCAAGATATAGGCTTCGGGACAGGCAATTTACAAGAGACCCAGTACTTC. V gene TRBV14 combines with J gene TRBJ2-5, with 8 bases fitting TRBD1. The CDR3 is 20 residues long. With 0 bases clipped from V and 2 bases from J, the junction kept 17 bases outside the gene matches. Germline V CDR1 and CDR2: SGHDN, FVKESK.

The chain joins TRBV28 to TRBJ2-7; 7 nucleotides align to TRBD1. Germline V gene data show CDR1 as MDHEN and CDR2 as SYDVKM. The junction had 4 bases not matched to a gene; V was cut back by 4 bases and J by 4 bases. CDR3 length: 13 residues. The CDR3 protein is CASSWGRGYEQYF. CDR3 bases: TGTGCCAGCAGTTGGGGCAGGGGGTACGAGCAGTACTTC.

The rearrangement uses TRBV19 and TRBJ1-4; 7 nucleotides line up with TRBD1. Germline values: CDR1 LNHDA, CDR2 SQIVND (reference sequence). The CDR3 extends over 15 amino acids. The junction had 1 base not matched to a gene; V was cut back by 3 bases and J by 0 bases. The CDR3 nucleotides are TGTGCCAGTAGTATGGGGACAGCAACTAATGAAAAACTGTTTTTT. Amino acid sequence: CASSMGTATNEKLFF.

This clone has a single count. This chain uses TRBV7-3 with TRBJ2-3; 15 bases are shared with TRBD2. Germline V gene lookup returns CDR1 SGHTA and CDR2 FQGTGA. This CDR3 region has 15 residues. The J segment lost 5 bases and the V segment lost 4 bases, leaving 1 base of the junction unmatched. The CDR3 sequence is CASSSGLAGGDTQYF. Written as DNA, the CDR3 is TGTGCCAGCAGCTCGGGACTAGCGGGAGGAGATACGCAGTATTTT.

The chain combines TRBV7-2 with TRBJ2-7; D possibly corresponds to TRBD1 (5 bases). V dropped 5 bases and J dropped 2 bases, with 13 bases sitting between them. CDR1 SGHTA and CDR2 FQGNSA come from the germline V gene. There are 14 residues in the CDR3. The CDR3 region has the DNA TGTGCCAGCAGCCTAGGGCACAGGACCTACGAGCAGTACTTC. Translated: CASSLGHRTYEQYF.

The chain has TRBV27 and TRBJ1-2, with TRBD1 identical over 7 bases. This CDR3 contains 15 residues. Germline trimming cut 4 bases from V and 4 bases from J; bases unmatched to any gene: 9. In germline, CDR1 is MNHEY, CDR2 SMNVEV (reference sequence). CDR3 loop: CASSSRDSLSYGYTF. The CDR3 DNA reads TGTGCCAGCAGTTCCCGGGACAGTCTATCCTATGGCTACACCTTC.

V usage is TRBV11-2 and J usage is TRBJ1-5; a possible D gene is TRBD1 (6 bases). Deletions cut 5 bases from V and 5 bases from J, with 16 bases between. CDR1 and CDR2 (germline): SGHAT, FQNNGV. The CDR3 consists of 15 residues. CDR3 in amino acids: CASSVPGVSDQPQHF. DNA for the CDR3: TGTGCCAGCAGCGTACCAGGGGTTTCCGATCAGCCCCAGCATTTT.

The chain has TRBV5-6 and TRBJ1-2; TRBD1 agrees at 9 bases. The germline CDR1 and CDR2 sequences are SGHDT and YYEEEE. The V segment lost 4 bases and the J segment 2 bases; nucleotides outside the gene matches: 6. This CDR3 has 15 residues. CDR3 nucleotide sequence: TGTGCCAGCAGCCCGGGACAGGGATACAACTATGGCTACACCTTC. As protein: CASSPGQGYNYGYTF.

The chain is built from TRBV13 and TRBJ2-7, with D perhaps TRBD1 (5 bases). This CDR3 has 16 amino acids. V was pared by 5 bases and J by 0 bases, with 17 bases between. Germline CDR1 reads PRHDT; CDR2 reads FYEKMQ (reference sequence). The CDR3 sequence: CASSPGNFRSSYEQYF. The CDR3, as DNA: TGTGCCAGCAGCCCAGGGAATTTTCGGAGCTCCTACGAGCAGTACTTC.

The CDR3 is CASSLDGGDPYNEQFF. CDR3 nucleotides: TGTGCCAGCAGCTTGGATGGCGGGGACCCCTACAATGAGCAGTTCTTC. The genes are TRBV5-4 and TRBJ2-1; D is possibly TRBD2 (6 bases). Trimming removed 0 bases at V and 2 bases at J, with 12 bases between. CDR3 length: 16 residues. From germline, CDR1 is SGHNT and CDR2 YYREEE (reference sequence).

The chain carries TRBV15 and TRBJ2-4; D is unresolved. V lost 0 bases to trimming and J lost 15 bases, with 6 bases between them. Germline loops: CDR1 LNHNV, CDR2 YYDKDF (reference sequence). CDR3 length: 10 amino acids. CDR3 sequence: CATSRDRLYF. The CDR3 nucleotides are TGTGCCACCAGCAGAGATCGTCTGTACTTC.

The rearrangement uses TRBV9 and TRBJ2-7; a possible D gene is TRBD1 (6 bases). CDR3 length: 14 residues. The V end lost 0 bases, the J end lost 6 bases, and 13 bases lay between the germline ends. Germline V gene data show CDR1 as SGDLS and CDR2 as YYNGEE. CDR3 in amino acids: CASSVDLGAGEQYF. For the CDR3, the DNA is TGTGCCAGCAGCGTAGATCTGGGGGCAGGCGAGCAGTACTTC.

The chain recombines TRBV4-1 with TRBJ2-1; D ambiguous. V was pared by 1 base and J by 4 bases, with 11 bases between. The CDR3 runs 15 residues. In germline, CDR1 is MGHRA, CDR2 YSYEKL. This CDR3 reads CASSQVLAEYNEQFF. The CDR3 nucleotides are TGCGCCAGCAGCCAAGTCTTGGCGGAGTACAATGAGCAGTTCTTC.

The V call is TRBV15, the J call TRBJ1-2, with TRBD1 matching over 8 bases. The CDR3 loop spans 17 amino acids. Germline V gene data show CDR1 as LNHNV and CDR2 as YYDKDF (reference sequence). V was clipped by 4 bases and J by 0 bases; unmatched bases: 10. This CDR3 reads CATSMARGLNPNYGYTF. The CDR3 region has the DNA TGTGCCACCAGCATGGCCAGGGGGCTAAACCCTAACTATGGCTACACCTTC.

This clone appeared once. The CDR3 coding sequence is TGTGCCAGCAGTGAGTTCGGGGCCCCCTACGAGCAGTACTTC. It yields the protein CASSEFGAPYEQYF. J is TRBJ2-7 and V is TRBV6-1, with D perhaps matching TRBD1 or TRBD2 (5 bases each). Germline assignment: CDR1 MNHNS and CDR2 SASEGT. Trimming cost V 3 bases and J 2 bases, with 11 bases left between them. The CDR3 is made up of 14 amino acids.

There are a few counts of this clone. This chain connects TRBV19 to TRBJ2-7; 7 nucleotides align to TRBD2. The junction had 3 bases not matched to a gene; V was cut back by 3 bases and J by 1 base. CDR1 LNHDA and CDR2 SQIVND come from the germline V gene (reference sequence). The CDR3 extends over 14 amino acids. CDR3 coding DNA: TGTGCCAGTAGTATCGTCGGGGGGTCCTACGAGCAGTACTTC. Protein sequence: CASSIVGGSYEQYF.